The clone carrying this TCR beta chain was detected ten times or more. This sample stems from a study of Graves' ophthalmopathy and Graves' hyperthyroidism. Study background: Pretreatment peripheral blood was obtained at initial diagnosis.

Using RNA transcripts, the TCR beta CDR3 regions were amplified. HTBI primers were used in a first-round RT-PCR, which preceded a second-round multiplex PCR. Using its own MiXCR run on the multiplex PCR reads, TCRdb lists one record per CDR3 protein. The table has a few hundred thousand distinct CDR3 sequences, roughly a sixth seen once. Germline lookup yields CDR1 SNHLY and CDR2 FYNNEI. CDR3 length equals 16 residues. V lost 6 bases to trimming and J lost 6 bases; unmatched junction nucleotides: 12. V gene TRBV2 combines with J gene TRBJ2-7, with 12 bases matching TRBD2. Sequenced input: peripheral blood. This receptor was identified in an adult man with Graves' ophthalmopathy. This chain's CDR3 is CASRGDLAGGPREQYF. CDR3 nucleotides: TGTGCCAGCAGGGGAGACCTAGCGGGAGGGCCCCGCGAGCAGTACTTC. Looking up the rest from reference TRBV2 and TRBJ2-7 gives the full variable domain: EPEVTQTPSHQVTQMGQEVILRCVPISNHLYFYWYRQILGQKVEFLVSFYNNEISEKSEIFDDQFSVERPDGSNFTLKIRSTKLEDSAMYFCASRGDLAGGPREQYFGPGTRLTVT.